The clone carrying this T cell receptor (beta chain) has a count of ten or more. The TCRbeta library incorporated unique molecular identifiers. TCRdb fed the PCR reads into MiXCR, producing one record per CDR3 protein. The sample has around 380,000 distinct CDR3 sequences, approximately 10% seen once. This entry belongs to a study of T-cell reconstitution after alpha-beta-depleted transplantation in children. The CDR3 extends over 15 amino acids. V was shortened by 0 bases and J by 2 bases, with 13 bases between the two germline ends. From germline, CDR1 is DFQATT and CDR2 SNEGSKA (reference sequence).

V gene TRBV20-1 combines with J gene TRBJ1-1; D may be TRBD1 (6 bases). This TCR derives from a human donor who donated a stem cell graft to a child with acute myeloid leukemia. Sequencing was performed on PBMCs from the stem cell graft donor, taken from the stem cell graft. Written as DNA, the CDR3 is TGCAGTGCTAGAGACCCCCTCGGGGGCAACACTGAAGCTTTCTTT. It specifies CSARDPLGGNTEAFF.